The rows below give T cell receptor beta chains drawn from one sample of a study of cytomegalovirus exposure and HLA in healthy donors. TCRdb's table, derived via immunoSEQ multiplex PCR, lists solely in-frame clones and lacks some. Of about 100,000 clones in the sample, around 60% are singletons; the top ten hold around 4%. The sample comprised PBMCs. Every receptor here comes from a man aged 25-45 years in good health and CMV-seropositive. Both conserved end residues are part of each CDR3. D genes are given only for firm matches. Only some rows state a clone size, as once, few, many or a class for expanded clones.

v_gene	j_gene	d_gene	abundance	CDR3aa	CDR3nt
TRBV6-5	TRBJ2-1	NA	NA	CASQLLNEQFF	TGTGCCAGTCAGTTACTAAATGAGCAGTTCTTC
TRBV2	TRBJ1-2	TRBD1	NA	CASSPLDRGLGYTF	TGTGCCAGCAGTCCCTTGGACAGGGGGCTTGGCTACACCTTC
TRBV10-3	TRBJ2-5	TRBD1	NA	CAISPSGQGSKTQYF	TGTGCCATCAGTCCATCGGGACAGGGCTCCAAGACCCAGTACTTC
TRBV19	TRBJ2-2	TRBD2	few	CASSSLAGAGELFF	TGTGCCAGTAGTTCGCTAGCGGGGGCCGGGGAGCTGTTTTTT
TRBV5-4	TRBJ2-5	TRBD2	NA	CASSLGTSGEGLYF	TGTGCCAGCAGCCTAGGGACTAGCGGGGAAGGACTGTACTTC
TRBV4-2	TRBJ1-4	TRBD1	NA	CASSPWPGQDEKLFF	TGTGCCAGCAGCCCTTGGCCGGGACAGGATGAAAAACTGTTTTTT
TRBV4-1	TRBJ1-6	NA	NA	CASSQEGGPDNSPLHF	TGCGCCAGCAGCCAAGAAGGGGGTCCGGATAATTCACCCCTCCACTTT
TRBV4-1	TRBJ2-2	TRBD2	NA	CASSQKPLSGGFSQGELFF	TGCGCCAGCAGCCAAAAGCCCCTAAGCGGGGGGTTCTCACAGGGGGAGCTGTTTTTT
TRBV15	TRBJ2-2	TRBD2	NA	CATSRGLRGGLTGELFF	TGTGCCACCAGCAGAGGTCTTCGCGGGGGACTCACCGGGGAGCTGTTTTTT
TRBV29-1	TRBJ2-3	TRBD2	NA	CSVEGGTSGGSDTQYF	TGCAGCGTTGAGGGGGGCACTAGCGGGGGGTCAGATACGCAGTATTTT
TRBV11-1	TRBJ1-4	TRBD1	NA	CASSTPGQGGKLFF	TGTGCCAGCAGCACGCCGGGACAGGGAGGAAAACTGTTTTTT
TRBV2	TRBJ2-3	NA	NA	CASSEGQVTDTQYF	TGTGCCAGCAGTGAAGGGCAGGTAACAGATACGCAGTATTTT
TRBV16	TRBJ2-3	TRBD2	few	CASSQSPSGGLDTQYF	TGTGCCAGCAGCCAATCGCCTAGCGGGGGCCTCGATACGCAGTATTTT
TRBV9	TRBJ2-2	TRBD2	NA	CASSLGAGLAGELFF	TGTGCCAGCAGCCTCGGAGCGGGGTTAGCCGGGGAGCTGTTTTTT
TRBV4-1	TRBJ1-4	NA	NA	CASSPDSATNEKLFF	TGCGCCAGCAGCCCTGACAGTGCAACTAATGAAAAACTGTTTTTT
TRBV19	TRBJ2-5	TRBD1	NA	CASRDRGKETQYF	TGTGCCAGTAGGGACAGGGGGAAAGAGACCCAGTACTTC
TRBV6-5	TRBJ2-2	NA	once	CASSYSSRVETGELFF	TGTGCCAGCAGTTACTCCAGCAGGGTGGAGACCGGGGAGCTGTTTTTT
TRBV4-1	TRBJ2-7	TRBD2	few	CASSQDNGGGAYEQYF	TGCGCCAGCAGCCAAGATAACGGCGGGGGGGCCTACGAGCAGTACTTC
TRBV6-4	TRBJ2-1	TRBD2	NA	CASSEGTSGGNNEQFF	TGCGCCAGCAGTGAAGGGACTAGCGGGGGGAATAATGAGCAGTTCTTC
TRBV5-4	TRBJ1-2	NA	once	CASSAVNYGYTF	TGTGCCAGCTCCGCGGTTAACTATGGCTACACCTTC
TRBV4-1	TRBJ2-7	TRBD1	NA	CASSQGGWGQGANEQYF	TGCGCCAGCAGCCAAGGAGGATGGGGGCAGGGGGCCAATGAGCAGTACTTC
TRBV2	TRBJ1-1	NA	NA	CASSEMDFSEAFF	TGTGCCAGCAGTGAGATGGACTTTAGTGAAGCTTTCTTT
TRBV6-1	TRBJ1-1	NA	NA	CASSELFQNTEAFF	TGTGCCAGCAGTGAATTGTTCCAGAACACTGAAGCTTTCTTT
TRBV5-1	TRBJ1-4	TRBD1	NA	CASSLRQGDEKLFF	TGCGCCAGCAGCTTACGACAGGGGGATGAAAAACTGTTTTTT
TRBV4-2	TRBJ2-7	NA	few	CASSQVGGLAGEQYF	TGTGCCAGCAGCCAAGTCGGGGGTCTTGCGGGCGAGCAGTACTTC
TRBV19	TRBJ1-5	NA	NA	CASTGTSVSNQPQHF	TGTGCCAGTACCGGGACTTCCGTTAGCAATCAGCCCCAGCATTTT
TRBV5-6	TRBJ1-4	NA	NA	CASSQDFPGVKEKLFF	TGTGCCAGCAGCCAGGATTTCCCAGGGGTGAAAGAAAAACTGTTTTTT
TRBV11-2	TRBJ2-7	TRBD1	few	CASSLVRQGVDEQYF	TGTGCCAGCAGCTTAGTGCGACAGGGGGTTGACGAGCAGTACTTC
TRBV6-4	TRBJ1-2	NA	NA	CASSEGGGYGYTF	TGTGCCAGCAGTGAGGGGGGGGGCTATGGCTACACCTTC
TRBV5-1	TRBJ2-1	TRBD2	NA	CASSYLAGGSNEQFF	TGCGCCAGCAGCTATCTAGCGGGGGGTAGCAATGAGCAGTTCTTC
TRBV7-9	TRBJ2-5	NA	NA	CASSWAGFTETQYF	TGTGCCAGCAGCTGGGCGGGGTTTACGGAGACCCAGTACTTC
TRBV6-6	TRBJ2-3	NA	NA	CASSPQADTQYF	TGTGCCAGCAGTCCTCAGGCAGATACGCAGTATTTT
TRBV7-9	TRBJ1-5	NA	NA	CASSWGGSGGDNQPQHF	TGTGCCAGCAGCTGGGGGGGATCCGGGGGAGACAATCAGCCCCAGCATTTT
TRBV29-1	TRBJ1-2	NA	NA	CSVVFPGTREANYGYTF	TGCAGCGTTGTGTTCCCCGGGACTCGGGAGGCTAACTATGGCTACACCTTC
TRBV7-2	TRBJ2-7	TRBD2	NA	CASSVLGGEQYF	TGTGCCAGCAGCGTCCTCGGGGGGGAGCAGTACTTC
TRBV5-8	TRBJ2-5	NA	NA	CASSLAGRQETQYF	TGTGCCAGCAGCTTAGCAGGGAGGCAAGAGACCCAGTACTTC
TRBV7-9	TRBJ2-1	NA	few	CASSLARFSAYNEQFF	TGTGCCAGCAGCTTAGCGCGTTTTTCGGCCTACAATGAGCAGTTCTTC
TRBV6-5	TRBJ2-2	TRBD2	NA	CASRERGGNTGELFF	TGTGCCAGCAGGGAGCGGGGGGGTAACACCGGGGAGCTGTTTTTT
TRBV5-1	TRBJ1-2	NA	NA	CASSLDVAGGYTF	TGCGCCAGCAGCTTGGACGTAGCGGGGGGCTACACCTTC
TRBV2	TRBJ2-7	TRBD2	NA	CASVGGEVYEQYF	TGTGCCAGCGTCGGGGGGGAAGTCTACGAGCAGTACTTC
TRBV5-1	TRBJ2-7	TRBD1	few	CASKGQGSSYEQYF	TGCGCCAGTAAGGGACAGGGTAGTTCCTACGAGCAGTACTTC
TRBV19	TRBJ2-1	TRBD2	once	CASSIPPAGQNEQFF	TGTGCCAGTAGTATCCCCCCAGCGGGGCAGAATGAGCAGTTCTTC
TRBV12-1	TRBJ2-3	NA	NA	CASSFAHGGDTDTQYF	TGTGCCAGCAGCTTTGCGCACGGGGGGGACACAGATACGCAGTATTTT
TRBV19	TRBJ2-2	NA	NA	CASSIIGGTRGGELFF	TGTGCCAGTAGTATCATAGGCGGTACCAGAGGCGGGGAGCTGTTTTTT
TRBV5-4	TRBJ1-2	TRBD1	few	CASSLGVGRGDGYTF	TGTGCCAGCAGCTTGGGAGTGGGCAGGGGGGATGGCTACACCTTC
TRBV9	TRBJ2-7	NA	NA	CASSVESGSSYEQYF	TGTGCCAGCAGCGTAGAATCGGGATCCTCCTACGAGCAGTACTTC
TRBV7-6	TRBJ1-1	TRBD1	NA	CASSGQGNSRGNTEAFF	TGTGCCAGCAGTGGACAGGGCAATTCGAGGGGGAACACTGAAGCTTTCTTT
TRBV5-1	TRBJ2-2	NA	NA	CASSLIPEGGELFF	TGCGCCAGCAGCCTGATCCCTGAGGGCGGGGAGCTGTTTTTT
TRBV28	TRBJ1-2	TRBD1	NA	CASRRQGYDYGYTF	TGTGCCAGCAGGAGACAGGGGTATGACTATGGCTACACCTTC
TRBV7-9	TRBJ1-2	TRBD1	NA	CASSSTGTGDGYTF	TGTGCCAGCAGCTCTACCGGGACAGGGGACGGCTACACCTTC
TRBV18	TRBJ1-1	TRBD1	NA	CASSPSTGGVTEAFF	TGTGCCAGCTCGCCTTCGACAGGGGGCGTGACTGAAGCTTTCTTT
TRBV9	TRBJ2-1	NA	NA	CASSVRLVSYDEQFF	TGTGCCAGCAGCGTCCGACTAGTTTCATACGATGAGCAGTTCTTC
TRBV5-1	TRBJ2-1	TRBD1	NA	CARTGTGDRNEQFF	TGCGCCAGAACCGGGACAGGGGATAGAAATGAGCAGTTCTTC
TRBV7-9	TRBJ2-1	TRBD2	NA	CASSHEGAGVGNEQFF	TGTGCCAGCAGCCACGAGGGAGCGGGAGTTGGGAATGAGCAGTTCTTC
TRBV29-1	TRBJ1-4	NA	NA	CSAAAGDEKLFF	TGCAGCGCCGCAGCAGGGGATGAAAAACTGTTTTTT
TRBV4-1	TRBJ2-1	NA	NA	CASSQVRGYNEQFF	TGCGCCAGCAGCCAAGTACGCGGGTACAATGAGCAGTTCTTC
TRBV29-1	TRBJ1-1	TRBD1	NA	CSARQGVATEAFF	TGCAGCGCTAGACAGGGGGTGGCCACTGAAGCTTTCTTT